A few counts support the clone carrying this T cell receptor (beta chain). Its target is unknown. Germline is not matched at one junction end, which may reflect a read error. The sample belongs to a study of blood T cells in healthy people across ages. Study-wide results and caveats: Naive T cell percentage and TCR beta diversity correlated strongly.

It was with a sample-barcoded 5' primer and a J-beta primer mix that a second PCR of roughly 7 to 12 cycles was run. MiXCR, run by TCRdb on the 5' RACE reads, gives a single entry per CDR3 protein. The data hold roughly 790,000 distinct CDR3 sequences, with roughly 44% observed a single time. The CDR3 contains 16 residues. CDR1 and CDR2 (germline): SSHAT, FNYEAQ (reference sequence). Sample: blood. This chain joins TRBV7-7 and TRBJ2-3; D possibly corresponds to TRBD2 (6 bases). The clonotype was recovered from a woman aged 55 to 70 in good health. In DNA form, the CDR3 reads TGTGCTAGCAGCTTAGGTTCTAGCGCTAGCACAGATACGCAGTATTTT. Residues: CASSLGSSASTDTQYF.